This T cell receptor beta chain comes out of a study of T cells in localized non-small cell lung cancer. Study observations and caveats: A median of 57 of the top 100 tumor clones appeared in adjacent lung, which was paired and uninvolved.

The germline V gene encodes CDR1 SGHNT and CDR2 YYREEE (reference sequence). The CDR3 runs to 14 residues. V lost 3 bases to trimming and J lost 13 bases; unmatched junction nucleotides: 11. A remark on this clone: Its antigen is not known.

Assay used: immunoSEQ multiplex PCR; TCRdb lists only in-frame clones, some missing. The repertoire holds some 140,000 clones, with more than 80% as singletons. Sequencing used peripheral blood, obtained before any cancer treatment. V and J are TRBV5-4 and TRBJ2-5; TRBD2 agrees at 11 bases. The origin of this receptor is a female donor older than 55 with stage I lung adenocarcinoma. DNA for the CDR3: TGTGCCAGCAGCTCCCCCTCCGGGACTAGCGGACGGTACTTC. Its translation: CASSSPSGTSGRYF.